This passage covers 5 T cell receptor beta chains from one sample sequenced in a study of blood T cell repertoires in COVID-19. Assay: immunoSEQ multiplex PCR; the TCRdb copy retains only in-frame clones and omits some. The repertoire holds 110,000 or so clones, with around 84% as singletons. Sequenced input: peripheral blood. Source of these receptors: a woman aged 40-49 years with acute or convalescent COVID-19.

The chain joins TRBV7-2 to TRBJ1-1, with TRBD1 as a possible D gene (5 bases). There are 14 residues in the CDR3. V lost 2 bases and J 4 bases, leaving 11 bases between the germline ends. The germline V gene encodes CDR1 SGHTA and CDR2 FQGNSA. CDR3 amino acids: CASSLFSGGTEAFF. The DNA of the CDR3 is TGTGCCAGCAGCTTATTCTCGGGGGGCACTGAAGCTTTCTTT. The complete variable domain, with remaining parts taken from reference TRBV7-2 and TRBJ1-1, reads GAGVSQSPSNKVTEKGKDVELRCDPISGHTALYWYRQSLGQGLEFLIYFQGNSAPDKSGLPSDRFSAERTGGSVSTLTIQRTQQEDSAVYLCASSLFSGGTEAFFGQGTRLTVV.

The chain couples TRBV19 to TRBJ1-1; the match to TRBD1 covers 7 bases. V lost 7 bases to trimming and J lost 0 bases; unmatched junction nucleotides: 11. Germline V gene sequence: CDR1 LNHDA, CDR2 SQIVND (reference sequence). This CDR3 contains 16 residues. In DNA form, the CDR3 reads TGTGCCAGTATTGACCAGGGGGGACTTATGAACACTGAAGCTTTCTTT. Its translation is CASIDQGGLMNTEAFF.

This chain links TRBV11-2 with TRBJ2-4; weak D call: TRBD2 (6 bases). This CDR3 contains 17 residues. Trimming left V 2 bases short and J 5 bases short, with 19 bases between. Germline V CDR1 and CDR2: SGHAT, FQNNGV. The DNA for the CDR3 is TGTGCCAGCAGCTTATCCGGGAACCCCTCGGGGGAAAACATTCAGTACTTC. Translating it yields CASSLSGNPSGENIQYF.

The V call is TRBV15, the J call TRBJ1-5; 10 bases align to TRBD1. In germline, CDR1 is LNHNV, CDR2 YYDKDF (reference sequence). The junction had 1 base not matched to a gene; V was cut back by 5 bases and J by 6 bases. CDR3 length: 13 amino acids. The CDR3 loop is CATSGDRGQPQHF. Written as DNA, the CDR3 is TGTGCCACCAGCGGGGACAGGGGTCAGCCCCAGCATTTT.

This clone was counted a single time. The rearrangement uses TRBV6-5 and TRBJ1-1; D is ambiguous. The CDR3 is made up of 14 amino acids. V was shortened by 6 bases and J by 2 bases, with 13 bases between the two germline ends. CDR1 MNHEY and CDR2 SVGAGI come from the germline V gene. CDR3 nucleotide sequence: TGTGCCAGCAGCCCCGGAGGGCCTAACACTGAAGCTTTCTTT. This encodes CASSPGGPNTEAFF.